One sample yielded the 10 T cell receptor beta chains listed below, sequenced in a study of T cell repertoires in ileal Crohn's disease. Only in-frame clones appear in the TCRdb table, and some are missing; sequencing was by immunoSEQ multiplex PCR. Here the sample spans 25,000 to 35,000 clones, 80% to 90% being singletons. The source material was ileal tissue. These receptors were taken from an adult with Crohn's disease.

V is TRBV4-1 and J is TRBJ2-3, with 11 bases matching TRBD2. The V gene end was trimmed by 1 base and the J gene end by 4 bases; junction bases not matched to a gene: 7. Germline lookup yields CDR1 MGHRA and CDR2 YSYEKL. The length of the CDR3 is 17 residues. The CDR3 spells CASSQALAGGPADTQYF. In DNA form, the CDR3 reads TGCGCCAGCAGCCAAGCCTTAGCGGGGGGGCCGGCAGATACGCAGTATTTT.

V and J are TRBV10-3 and TRBJ1-2; 9 nucleotides match TRBD1. The germline V gene encodes CDR1 ENHRY and CDR2 SYGVKD. This CDR3 contains 15 residues. V trimming: 6 bases; J trimming: 4 bases; junction bases outside the gene matches: 9. The CDR3 sequence: CAISQPDRGTYGYTF. CDR3 bases: TGTGCCATCAGCCAACCCGACAGGGGGACCTATGGCTACACCTTC.

This sequence joins TRBV6-1 and TRBJ2-5, with 7 nucleotides matching TRBD2. The J call may be in error: the DNA end matches TRBJ2-7 better. Germline values: CDR1 MNHNS, CDR2 SASEGT. This CDR3 is built from 15 residues. CDR3 amino acids: CASSGSSGGPGEQYF. As DNA, the CDR3 is TGTGCCAGCAGTGGCTCCTCGGGGGGACCAGGCGAGCAGTACTTC.

The chain combines TRBV18 with TRBJ1-1; possibly TRBD1 for D (6 bases). The germline gives CDR1 KGHSH, CDR2 LQKENI. Trimming removed 3 bases from V and 1 base from J, with 9 bases in between. This CDR3 contains 14 residues. CDR3 in amino acids: CASSPPRGNTEAFF. In nucleotides, the CDR3 is TGTGCCAGCTCACCTCCCAGGGGGAACACTGAAGCTTTCTTT.

The rearrangement joins TRBV19 to TRBJ1-1; D is uncertain. Germline values: CDR1 LNHDA, CDR2 SQIVND (reference sequence). Trimming cost V 4 bases and J 2 bases, with 5 bases left between them. The CDR3 sequence is 12 residues long. In nucleotides, the CDR3 is TGTGCCAGTAGTACTGTAAACACTGAAGCTTTCTTT. This encodes CASSTVNTEAFF.

The rearrangement links TRBV9 to TRBJ2-7; D is uncertain. The CDR3 loop spans 15 amino acids. Germline assignment: CDR1 SGDLS and CDR2 YYNGEE. Trimming took 3 bases from V and 2 from J, leaving 15 bases between them. CDR3: CASSAQVTGPYEQYF. The CDR3, as DNA: TGTGCCAGCAGCGCCCAGGTGACCGGTCCCTACGAGCAGTACTTC.

The chain uses TRBV2 and TRBJ2-2; D is perhaps TRBD1 (5 bases). There are 13 residues in the CDR3. V lost 5 bases to trimming and J lost 7 bases, with 11 bases between them. CDR1 is SNHLY and CDR2 is FYNNEI in the germline V gene. This CDR3 is CASSPQGFGELFF. DNA of the CDR3: TGTGCCAGCAGTCCGCAGGGATTCGGGGAGCTGTTTTTT.

This clone was observed a few times. V and J are TRBV4-3 and TRBJ2-7, with 10 bases aligning to TRBD1. CDR1 and CDR2 (germline): LGHNA, YSLEER. CDR3 size: 15 residues. Trimming removed 4 bases from V and 3 bases from J; junction bases left unmatched: 6. DNA of the CDR3: TGCGCCAGCAGCCCAGCGGGACAGGGGAACTACGAGCAGTACTTC. As protein: CASSPAGQGNYEQYF.

The J gene is TRBJ2-3, the V gene TRBV30; 8 positions match TRBD2. The CDR3 is 13 residues long. Germline V gene lookup returns CDR1 GTSNPN and CDR2 SVGIG (reference sequence). J gave up 1 base and V 8 bases, and 5 bases lay outside the gene matches. For the CDR3, the DNA is TGTGCCCTTTCGGGAGGGCGCACAGATACGCAGTATTTT. This codes for CALSGGRTDTQYF.

The chain recombines TRBV19 with TRBJ2-5; no firm D call. This CDR3 has 13 residues. Trimming took off 4 bases at V and 2 bases at J, with 8 bases between the two ends. Germline lookup yields CDR1 LNHDA and CDR2 SQIVND (reference sequence). CDR3 region: CASSRAAQETQYF. The DNA for the CDR3 is TGTGCCAGTAGTAGGGCAGCTCAAGAGACCCAGTACTTC. The whole variable domain, remainder taken from reference TRBV19 and TRBJ2-5, is DGGITQSPKYLFRKEGQNVTLSCEQNLNHDAMYWYRQDPGQGLRLIYYSQIVNDFQKGDIAEGYSVSREKKESFPLTVTSAQKNPTAFYLCASSRAAQETQYFGPGTRLLVL.